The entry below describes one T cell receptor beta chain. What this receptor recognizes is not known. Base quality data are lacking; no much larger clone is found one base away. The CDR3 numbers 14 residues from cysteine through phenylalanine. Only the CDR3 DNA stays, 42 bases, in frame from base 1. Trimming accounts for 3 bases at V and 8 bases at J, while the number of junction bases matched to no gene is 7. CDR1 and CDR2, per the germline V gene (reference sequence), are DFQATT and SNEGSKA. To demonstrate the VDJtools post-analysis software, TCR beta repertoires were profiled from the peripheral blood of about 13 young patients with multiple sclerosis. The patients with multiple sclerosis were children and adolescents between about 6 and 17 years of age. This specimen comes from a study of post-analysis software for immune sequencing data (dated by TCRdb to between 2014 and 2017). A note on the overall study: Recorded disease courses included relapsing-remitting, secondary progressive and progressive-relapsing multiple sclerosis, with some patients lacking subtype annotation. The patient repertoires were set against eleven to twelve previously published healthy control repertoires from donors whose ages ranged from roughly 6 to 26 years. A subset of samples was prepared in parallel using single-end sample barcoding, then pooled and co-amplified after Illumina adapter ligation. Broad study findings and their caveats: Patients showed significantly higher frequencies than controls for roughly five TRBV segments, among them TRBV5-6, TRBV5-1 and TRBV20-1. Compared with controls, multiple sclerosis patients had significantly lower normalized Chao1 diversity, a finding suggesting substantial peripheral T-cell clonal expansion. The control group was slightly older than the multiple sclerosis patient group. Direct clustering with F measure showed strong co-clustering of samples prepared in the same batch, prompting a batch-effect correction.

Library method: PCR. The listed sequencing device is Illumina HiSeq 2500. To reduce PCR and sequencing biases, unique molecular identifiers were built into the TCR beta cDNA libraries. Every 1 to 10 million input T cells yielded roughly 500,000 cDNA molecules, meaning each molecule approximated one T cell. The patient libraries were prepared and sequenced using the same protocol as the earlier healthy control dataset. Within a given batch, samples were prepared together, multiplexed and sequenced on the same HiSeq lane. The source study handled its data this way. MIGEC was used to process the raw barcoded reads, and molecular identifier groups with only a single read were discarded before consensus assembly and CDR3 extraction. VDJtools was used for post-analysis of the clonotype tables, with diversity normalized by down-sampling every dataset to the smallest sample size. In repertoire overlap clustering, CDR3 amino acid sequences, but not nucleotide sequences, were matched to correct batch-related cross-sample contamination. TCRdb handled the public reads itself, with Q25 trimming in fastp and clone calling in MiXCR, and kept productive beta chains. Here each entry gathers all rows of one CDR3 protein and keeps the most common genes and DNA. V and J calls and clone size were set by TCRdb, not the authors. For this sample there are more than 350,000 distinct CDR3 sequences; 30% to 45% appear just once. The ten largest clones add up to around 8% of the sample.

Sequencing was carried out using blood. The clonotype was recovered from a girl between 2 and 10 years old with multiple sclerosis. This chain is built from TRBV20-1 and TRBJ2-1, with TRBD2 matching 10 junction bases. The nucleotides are TGCAGTGCTAGGGGTAGCGGGGGGCTTTATGAGCAGTTCTTC. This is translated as CSARGSGGLYEQFF.